These 25 T cell receptor beta chains were all obtained from the same sample, sequenced in a study of cytomegalovirus exposure and HLA in healthy donors. Only in-frame clones appear in the TCRdb table, and some are missing; sequencing was by immunoSEQ multiplex PCR. The sample holds roughly 260,000 clones, about 87% seen once. Material for sequencing was PBMCs. Receptor source: a man aged 18-30 years in good health and CMV-seronegative.

The chain has TRBV7-7 and TRBJ2-7, with 8 bases fitting TRBD1. The V and J ends lost 5 bases and 6 bases, in that order; junction bases with no gene match: 6. The CDR3 consists of 13 residues. The V gene's germline CDR1 is SSHAT and CDR2 FNYEAQ (reference sequence). CDR3 DNA: TGTGCCAGCAGCCCGACAGGGGAGCGCGAGCAGTACTTC. Protein sequence: CASSPTGEREQYF.

DNA of the CDR3: TGCAGCGTTCCTTCCAGGGTCTCCTACAATGAGCAGTTCTTC. The encoded protein is CSVPSRVSYNEQFF. V gene TRBV29-1 combines with J gene TRBJ2-1; weak D call: TRBD1 (5 bases). With 5 bases removed from V and 0 bases from J, the gap between germline ends came to 11 bases. The CDR3 consists of 14 residues. Germline assignment: CDR1 SQVTM and CDR2 ANQGSEA.

This clone was counted between two and nine times. The V call is TRBV6-5, the J call TRBJ1-2, with D hard to call. This CDR3 comprises 11 residues. CDR1 and CDR2 from the germline V gene are MNHEY and SVGAGI. V dropped 8 bases and J dropped 7 bases, with 11 bases sitting between them. CDR3 sequence reads: CASGRGTGYTF. CDR3 DNA: TGTGCCAGCGGGCGGGGTACTGGCTACACCTTC.

The chain is built from TRBV6-4 and TRBJ1-2; 9 nucleotides match TRBD1. Germline values: CDR1 MRHNA, CDR2 SNTAGT. CDR3 length: 15 residues. Trimming took 0 bases from V and 8 from J; bases not matched to a gene: 7. CDR3 region: CASSDSPTGGKGYTF. DNA of the CDR3: TGTGCCAGCAGTGACTCGCCGACAGGGGGGAAAGGCTACACCTTC.

The chain joins TRBV7-2 to TRBJ2-7; maybe TRBD2 (5 bases). Germline assignment: CDR1 SGHTA and CDR2 FQGNSA. This CDR3 contains 13 residues. V lost 3 bases and J 3 bases, leaving 9 bases between the germline ends. The CDR3 bases are TGTGCCAGCAGCTTCCGGGAAAACTACGAGCAGTACTTC. Amino acid sequence: CASSFRENYEQYF.

CDR3: CASSLRAVYEQYF. The DNA of the CDR3 is TGTGCCAGCAGCTTGAGAGCGGTCTACGAGCAGTACTTC. The chain uses TRBV11-2 and TRBJ2-7; tentative D call: TRBD2 (5 bases). There are 13 residues in the CDR3. Germline V gene sequence: CDR1 SGHAT, CDR2 FQNNGV. Trimming took off 3 bases at V and 3 bases at J, with 9 bases between the two ends. The entire variable domain, with the rest obtained from reference TRBV11-2 and TRBJ2-7, is as follows: EAGVAQSPRYKIIEKRQSVAFWCNPISGHATLYWYQQILGQGPKLLIQFQNNGVVDDSQLPKDRFSAERLKGVDSTLKIQPAKLEDSAVYLCASSLRAVYEQYFGPGTRLTVT.

The chain recombines TRBV7-2 with TRBJ2-7; no clear D gene. V lost 3 bases and J 3 bases, leaving 3 bases between the germline ends. Germline V gives CDR1 SGHTA, CDR2 FQGNSA. This CDR3 has 11 amino acids. CDR3 residues: CASSFRYEQYF. The CDR3 nucleotides read TGTGCCAGCAGCTTCCGCTACGAGCAGTACTTC.

The gene calls are TRBV30 and TRBJ2-5; 11 nucleotides agree with TRBD2. J lost 5 bases, V lost 4 bases, and 6 bases had no gene match. The CDR3 sequence is 14 residues long. Germline-derived CDR1 and CDR2 are GTSNPN and SVGIG (reference sequence). CDR3 in amino acids: CAWNVAGGRETQYF. CDR3 nucleotide sequence: TGTGCCTGGAATGTAGCGGGAGGGCGGGAGACCCAGTACTTC.

This clone has a handful of counts. This chain links TRBV29-1 with TRBJ1-2; 8 nucleotides align to TRBD1. The CDR3 has 12 residues. Losses at the gene ends were 6 bases for V and 4 bases for J; bases not matched to a gene: 4. Germline loops: CDR1 SQVTM, CDR2 ANQGSEA. CDR3 bases: TGCAGCGTGGGACAGGCCTTCTATGGCTACACCTTC. The encoded protein is CSVGQAFYGYTF.

This clone was observed a handful of times. The chain links TRBV5-5 to TRBJ1-6; D uncertain. The V and J ends lost 4 bases and 9 bases respectively, with 11 bases between them. The CDR3 contains 13 residues. The germline gives CDR1 SGHKS, CDR2 YYEKEE (reference sequence). The chain's CDR3 is CASSPEGRSPLHF. For the CDR3, the DNA is TGTGCCAGCAGCCCTGAGGGCCGTTCACCCCTCCACTTT.

Details on this clone: The junction departs from germline at one end; a sequencing error may be responsible. The chain joins TRBV18 to TRBJ1-1; 7 nucleotides match TRBD1. Germline lookup yields CDR1 KGHSH and CDR2 LQKENI. The CDR3 has 14 residues. The CDR3 spells CASSPQGSNTEAFF. The CDR3 region has the DNA TGTGCCAGCTCCCCACAGGGGTCGAACACTGAAGCTTTCTTT.

DNA for the CDR3: TGTGCCAGTAACCGGGAGACAGTGAACACTGAAGCTTTCTTT. This codes for CASNRETVNTEAFF. The chain employs TRBV19 and TRBJ1-1; D is possibly TRBD1 (5 bases). The V gene lost 7 bases and the J gene lost 0 bases, with 12 bases spanning the gap. The CDR3 has 14 residues. CDR1 and CDR2 (germline): LNHDA, SQIVND (reference sequence).

This clone showed up just a few times. The chain joins TRBV27 to TRBJ1-2; D perhaps matches TRBD1 (6 bases). The V gene's germline CDR1 is MNHEY and CDR2 SMNVEV (reference sequence). The CDR3 extends over 13 amino acids. Trimming pared 6 bases from V and 4 bases from J, leaving 12 bases between. The DNA of the CDR3 is TGTGCCAGCAGCCCAGGGACAATCTATGGCTACACCTTC. Translation: CASSPGTIYGYTF.

The rearrangement links TRBV7-2 to TRBJ1-1; perhaps TRBD1 as D (5 bases). This CDR3 has 13 residues. Germline V gene lookup returns CDR1 SGHTA and CDR2 FQGNSA. V lost 2 bases and J 8 bases, leaving 12 bases between the germline ends. This CDR3 reads CASSLSRGTEAFF. The CDR3 coding sequence is TGTGCCAGCAGCTTATCAAGGGGCACGGAAGCTTTCTTT.

The V and J genes are TRBV2 and TRBJ2-5; D possibly corresponds to TRBD1 (5 bases). This CDR3 comprises 12 residues. Trimming removed 10 bases at V and 1 base at J, with 10 bases between. The germline gives CDR1 SNHLY, CDR2 FYNNEI. CDR3 sequence: CATQGLQETQYF. DNA for the CDR3: TGTGCCACGCAGGGTCTCCAAGAGACCCAGTACTTC.

The V call is TRBV7-9, the J call TRBJ1-5, with 7 bases identical to TRBD1. The CDR3 has 14 residues. The ends lost 5 bases at V and 9 bases at J; junction bases unmatched: 10. Germline V lookup: CDR1 SEHNR, CDR2 FQNEAQ (reference sequence). This chain's CDR3 is CASSPGQAAGPQHF. The CDR3 nucleotides are TGTGCCAGCAGCCCCGGACAGGCCGCCGGGCCCCAGCATTTT.

This CDR3 is CASSQLYSGNYNEQFF. The CDR3 DNA reads TGCGCCAGCAGCCAACTTTATAGCGGGAACTACAATGAGCAGTTCTTC. The V gene is TRBV4-1, the J gene TRBJ2-1; 8 nucleotides match TRBD2. Trimming removed 2 bases from V and 3 bases from J; junction bases left unmatched: 6. Germline V lookup: CDR1 MGHRA, CDR2 YSYEKL. This CDR3 has 16 residues.

The J gene is TRBJ2-7, the V gene TRBV7-9; D gene unclear. The CDR3 length is 13 residues. CDR1 and CDR2 from the germline V gene are SEHNR and FQNEAQ (reference sequence). Trimming left V 5 bases short and J 3 bases short, with 11 bases between. The CDR3 sequence: CASSKELLYEQYF. In DNA form, the CDR3 reads TGTGCCAGCAGCAAGGAGCTGCTCTACGAGCAGTACTTC.

This CDR3 is CASSTPGEGETQYF. The DNA of the CDR3 is TGTGCCAGCAGCACACCAGGGGAGGGGGAGACCCAGTACTTC. This rearrangement joins TRBV7-8 to TRBJ2-5, with D possibly being TRBD2 (7 bases). The CDR3 totals 14 residues. Per the germline V gene, CDR1 is SGHVS and CDR2 is FQNEAQ. V was pared by 5 bases and J by 5 bases, with 15 bases between.

The V call is TRBV28, the J call TRBJ1-3, with TRBD1 as a possible D gene (5 bases). The V end lost 11 bases, the J end lost 7 bases, and 15 bases lay between the germline ends. This CDR3 has 12 amino acids. Germline assignment: CDR1 MDHEN and CDR2 SYDVKM. The CDR3 region is CAAGVGGNTIYF. The CDR3 bases are TGTGCCGCGGGGGTCGGCGGGAACACCATATATTTT.

The CDR3 nucleotides read TGTGCCAGTAGTCTAAGCGGGGGGTACGAGCAGTACTTC. Translating gives CASSLSGGYEQYF. The V call is TRBV19, the J call TRBJ2-7; 9 bases match TRBD2. With 5 bases clipped from V and 4 bases from J, the junction kept 3 bases outside the gene matches. The germline V gene encodes CDR1 LNHDA and CDR2 SQIVND (reference sequence). This CDR3 spans 13 amino acids.

The gene calls are TRBV2 and TRBJ2-3, with 9 bases matching TRBD1. CDR3 length: 14 residues. Germline V gene data show CDR1 as SNHLY and CDR2 as FYNNEI. V lost 7 bases, J lost 8 bases, and 10 bases stayed unmatched. The CDR3 loop is CASTETGGSGTQYF. For the CDR3, the DNA is TGTGCCAGCACAGAGACAGGGGGGTCAGGTACGCAGTATTTT.

This chain uses TRBV5-4 with TRBJ2-2; 9 bases align to TRBD1. CDR3 size: 15 residues. With 3 bases clipped from V and 5 bases from J, the junction kept 5 bases outside the gene matches. The germline V gene encodes CDR1 SGHNT and CDR2 YYREEE (reference sequence). The CDR3 region has the DNA TGTGCCAGCAGCTGGGGACAGGGAGGGACCGGGGAGCTGTTTTTT. Encoded protein: CASSWGQGGTGELFF. Combining the CDR3 with reference TRBV5-4 and TRBJ2-2 gives the whole variable domain ETGVTQSPTHLIKTRGQQVTLRCSSQSGHNTVSWYQQALGQGPQFIFQYYREEENGRGNFPPRFSGLQFPNYSSELNVNALELDDSALYLCASSWGQGGTGELFFGEGSRLTVL.

The table lists this clone with a few counts. The V and J genes are TRBV12-5 and TRBJ1-6; no reliable D call. In germline, CDR1 is LGHNT, CDR2 FRNRAP. The CDR3 runs to 12 residues. Trimming took 9 bases from V and 8 from J, leaving 11 bases between them. As DNA, the CDR3 is TGTGCTAGCTCCACTCGGGATTCACCCCTCCACTTT. Translated, it gives CASSTRDSPLHF.

The table lists this clone with a count of one. This chain connects TRBV5-3 to TRBJ2-5; 13 bases are a match to TRBD2. TRBV5-3 is placed among ORFs of uncertain function. CDR3 length: 16 amino acids. Trimming took 2 bases from V and 5 from J; bases not matched to a gene: 6. The DNA for the CDR3 is TGTGCCAGAAGCTTCGGACTAGCGGGAGTATGGGAGACCCAGTACTTC. Protein sequence: CARSFGLAGVWETQYF.